This T cell receptor (beta chain) is from a study of CD8+ T cells in alopecia areata. About the study: A 6-month off-drug phase came after tofacitinib, which had lasted 6 to 18 months.

V lost 0 bases to trimming and J lost 6 bases, with 14 bases between them. The CDR3 is made up of 15 amino acids. Germline loops: CDR1 MGHRA, CDR2 YSYEKL. Indicated treatment: oral pan-JAK inhibitor, 5-10 mg twice daily. Reverse transcription of extracted RNA yielded cDNA, which provided the sequencing template. Assay: immunoSEQ multiplex PCR; the TCRdb copy retains only in-frame clones and omits some. The table includes 200,000 to 250,000 clones, 64% detected once. The chain combines TRBV4-1 with TRBJ1-1, with D perhaps matching TRBD1 (6 bases). The sequence came from a human donor with alopecia areata. Sequenced material: CD4+ T cells sorted from blood, taken at week 4, from a patient treated with tofacitinib. The CDR3 is CASSQDYGRGSEAFF. In DNA form, the CDR3 reads TGCGCCAGCAGCCAAGACTACGGCAGGGGATCTGAAGCTTTCTTT.